Below, one T cell receptor beta chain is given with its context. Its target is unknown. Both CD4+ and CD8+ T cells were negatively isolated, and TEMRA cells underwent FACS enrichment. Random hexamers primed reverse transcription of about 0.45 to 1 ug RNA. Each CDR3 protein gets one entry after TCRdb re-called the immunoSEQ multiplex PCR reads with MiXCR. The sample has hundreds of thousands of distinct CDR3 sequences, roughly 94% seen once; the top ten hold 0.082%. This sample was included in a study of CD8 T cells in Susac syndrome. Germline V gives CDR1 SQVTM, CDR2 ANQGSEA. With 7 bases clipped from V and 1 base from J, the junction kept 7 bases outside the gene matches. CDR3 size: 14 residues. The study's findings and limits: The study recognized that its TCR sequencing and HLA analysis covered a relatively small number of individuals.

The chain joins TRBV29-1 to TRBJ2-5, with 9 bases fitting TRBD1. Sequencing was done on a sample of CD4+ T cells from PBMCs. The clonotype was recovered from a human donor with multiple sclerosis. The CDR3 protein is CSGQPGQGQETQYF. Here the CDR3 DNA reads TGCAGCGGGCAACCGGGACAGGGCCAAGAGACCCAGTACTTC. The full variable domain, with the rest looked up from reference TRBV29-1 and TRBJ2-5, is SAVISQKPSRDICQRGTSLTIQCQVDSQVTMMFWYRQQPGQSLTLIATANQGSEATYESGFVIDKFPISRPNLTFSTLTVSNMSPEDSSIYLCSGQPGQGQETQYFGPGTRLLVL.